A selection of T cell receptor beta chains follows, all from one sample in a study of neoadjuvant anti-PD-1 for oral cavity cancer. Clones were read by immunoSEQ multiplex PCR, and TCRdb kept only the in-frame ones, dropping some. The profile shows fewer than 20,000 clones, around three fifths of them singletons. The material sequenced was PBMCs, taken before nivolumab (anti-PD-1) treatment. These receptors were obtained from a person between 40 and 85 years old with oral cavity squamous cell carcinoma. Each CDR3 is given with its conserved first and last residue. D genes are given only for firm matches. Expanded clones get a size class; other rows say once, few or many, or leave the size out.

abundance: NA
j_gene: TRBJ1-5
d_gene: NA
v_gene: TRBV29-1
CDR3nt: TGCAGCGTTGGCACAAAGGGTGGCAATCAGCCCCAGCATTTT
CDR3aa: CSVGTKGGNQPQHF

abundance: NA
j_gene: TRBJ1-2
d_gene: NA
v_gene: TRBV4-2
CDR3nt: TGTGCCAGCAGCCAAGAAAGAAACGCCCCGGCGTCTGGCTACACCTTC
CDR3aa: CASSQERNAPASGYTF

abundance: NA
j_gene: TRBJ2-3
d_gene: NA
v_gene: TRBV2
CDR3nt: TGTGCCAGCAGTGAAGCTGGCAGGGCAGATACGCAGTATTTT
CDR3aa: CASSEAGRADTQYF

abundance: few
j_gene: TRBJ2-4
d_gene: TRBD1
v_gene: TRBV2
CDR3nt: TGTGCCGGGGGGACAGGGGACATTCAGTACTTC
CDR3aa: CAGGTGDIQYF

abundance: NA
j_gene: TRBJ2-1
d_gene: TRBD2
v_gene: TRBV9
CDR3nt: TGTGCCAGCAGCGTAGCGGGACTAGCGGGAAATGAGCAGTTCTTC
CDR3aa: CASSVAGLAGNEQFF

abundance: NA
j_gene: TRBJ2-7
d_gene: NA
v_gene: TRBV5-1
CDR3nt: TGCGCCAGCAGCTTGGCAGAATCTTTCTCCTACGAGCAGTACTTC
CDR3aa: CASSLAESFSYEQYF

abundance: NA
j_gene: TRBJ2-5
d_gene: NA
v_gene: TRBV15
CDR3nt: TGTGCCACCAGCGCCCCAAATCTAGCGATTCGAGAGACCCAGTACTTC
CDR3aa: CATSAPNLAIRETQYF

abundance: NA
j_gene: TRBJ2-7
d_gene: NA
v_gene: TRBV30
CDR3nt: TGTGCCTGGAGCCCCACCGGGCTACCCTACGAGCAGTACTTC
CDR3aa: CAWSPTGLPYEQYF

abundance: NA
j_gene: TRBJ1-2
d_gene: NA
v_gene: TRBV30
CDR3nt: TGTGCCTGGAGTTGGGGAAACTATGGCTACACCTTC
CDR3aa: CAWSWGNYGYTF

abundance: NA
j_gene: TRBJ2-3
d_gene: NA
v_gene: TRBV5-1
CDR3nt: TGCGCCACCAAAGAGTTCGGACAAAAGGCAGATACGCAGTATTTT
CDR3aa: CATKEFGQKADTQYF

abundance: NA
j_gene: TRBJ1-1
d_gene: NA
v_gene: TRBV19
CDR3nt: TGTGCCAGTACCACAGGGCAGATGAACACTGAAGCTTTCTTT
CDR3aa: CASTTGQMNTEAFF

abundance: few
j_gene: TRBJ1-5
d_gene: NA
v_gene: TRBV2
CDR3nt: TGTGCCAGCAGTGAACAGGCAGGCGGTCAGCCCCAGCATTTT
CDR3aa: CASSEQAGGQPQHF

abundance: NA
j_gene: TRBJ2-2
d_gene: TRBD2
v_gene: TRBV29-1
CDR3nt: TGCAGCGTAGCCGGGACTAGCGGAGATAGGACCGGGGAGCTGTTTTTT
CDR3aa: CSVAGTSGDRTGELFF

abundance: NA
j_gene: TRBJ2-3
d_gene: NA
v_gene: TRBV19
CDR3nt: TGTGCCAGCTCGGAACGGGCGGGAAGCACAGATACGCAGTATTTT
CDR3aa: CASSERAGSTDTQYF

abundance: NA
j_gene: TRBJ2-1
d_gene: NA
v_gene: TRBV10-1
CDR3nt: TGCGCCAGCAGTGAGGTGGGGGAAAGCTACAATGAGCAGTTCTTC
CDR3aa: CASSEVGESYNEQFF

abundance: few
j_gene: TRBJ1-1
d_gene: NA
v_gene: TRBV18
CDR3nt: TGTGCCAGCTCACCAGACAGTTTGGCTACGAACACTGAAGCTTTCTTT
CDR3aa: CASSPDSLATNTEAFF

abundance: NA
j_gene: TRBJ2-7
d_gene: NA
v_gene: TRBV5-5
CDR3nt: TGTGCCAGCAGCTCCCAGTGGCAGGGGCCCCTCGAGCAGTACTTC
CDR3aa: CASSSQWQGPLEQYF

abundance: few
j_gene: TRBJ2-5
d_gene: NA
v_gene: TRBV25-1
CDR3nt: TGTGCCAGCAGTGAGCGGGGACACCAAGAGACCCAGTACTTC
CDR3aa: CASSERGHQETQYF

abundance: NA
j_gene: TRBJ2-5
d_gene: TRBD1
v_gene: TRBV19
CDR3nt: TGTGCCAGTAAGCCCTCTGGGACAGGGGGCTCGAAGACCCAGTACTTC
CDR3aa: CASKPSGTGGSKTQYF

abundance: NA
j_gene: TRBJ2-1
d_gene: NA
v_gene: TRBV6-5
CDR3nt: TGTGCCAGCAGCTCGGCAGTTTACAATGAGCAGTTCTTC
CDR3aa: CASSSAVYNEQFF

abundance: once
j_gene: TRBJ2-1
d_gene: TRBD2
v_gene: TRBV29-1
CDR3nt: TGCAGCGTTGAAGGGGAGCGGGAGGCCCTTTCCTACAATGAGCAGTTCTTC
CDR3aa: CSVEGEREALSYNEQFF

abundance: NA
j_gene: TRBJ2-7
d_gene: NA
v_gene: TRBV21-1
CDR3nt: TGTGCCACCTGGGGGGAACCCTACGAGCAGTACTTC
CDR3aa: CATWGEPYEQYF

abundance: NA
j_gene: TRBJ2-1
d_gene: TRBD2
v_gene: TRBV7-3
CDR3nt: TGTGCCAGCAGCTTAGGGACTAGCGGGGTACACAATGAGCAGTTCTTC
CDR3aa: CASSLGTSGVHNEQFF

abundance: NA
j_gene: TRBJ2-5
d_gene: NA
v_gene: TRBV7-9
CDR3nt: TGTGCCAGCAGCTTAGTACCCCAAGGAAGAGAGACCCAGTACTTC
CDR3aa: CASSLVPQGRETQYF

abundance: NA
j_gene: TRBJ2-3
d_gene: TRBD2
v_gene: TRBV4-2
CDR3nt: TGTGCCAGCAAGCGGGAGCAGAGCACAGATACGCAGTATTTT
CDR3aa: CASKREQSTDTQYF

abundance: NA
j_gene: TRBJ2-3
d_gene: NA
v_gene: TRBV2
CDR3nt: TGTGCCAGCAGTGAAGCGGTACAGGGCCTCACAGATACGCAGTATTTT
CDR3aa: CASSEAVQGLTDTQYF

abundance: NA
j_gene: TRBJ1-2
d_gene: NA
v_gene: TRBV30
CDR3nt: TGTGCCTGGAGTGTCAAGGCGGCGATAGCCTTC
CDR3aa: CAWSVKAAIAF

abundance: NA
j_gene: TRBJ1-2
d_gene: NA
v_gene: TRBV10-3
CDR3nt: TGTGCCATCAGTGAGTCGGGAGGGTATGGCTACACCTTC
CDR3aa: CAISESGGYGYTF